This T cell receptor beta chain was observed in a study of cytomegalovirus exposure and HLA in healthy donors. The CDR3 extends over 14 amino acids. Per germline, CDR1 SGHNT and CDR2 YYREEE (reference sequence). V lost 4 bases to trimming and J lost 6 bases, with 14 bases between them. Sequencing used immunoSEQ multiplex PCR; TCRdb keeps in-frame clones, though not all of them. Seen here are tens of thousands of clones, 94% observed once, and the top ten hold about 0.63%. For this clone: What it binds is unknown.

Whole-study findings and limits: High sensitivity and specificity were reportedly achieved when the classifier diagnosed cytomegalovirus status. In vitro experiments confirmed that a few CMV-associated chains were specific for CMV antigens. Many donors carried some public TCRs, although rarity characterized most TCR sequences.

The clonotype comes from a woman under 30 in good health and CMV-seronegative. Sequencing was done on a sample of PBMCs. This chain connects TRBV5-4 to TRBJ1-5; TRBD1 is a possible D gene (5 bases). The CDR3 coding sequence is TGTGCCAGCAGCCTTCAGGGATCCAGTCAGCCCCAGCATTTT. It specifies CASSLQGSSQPQHF.